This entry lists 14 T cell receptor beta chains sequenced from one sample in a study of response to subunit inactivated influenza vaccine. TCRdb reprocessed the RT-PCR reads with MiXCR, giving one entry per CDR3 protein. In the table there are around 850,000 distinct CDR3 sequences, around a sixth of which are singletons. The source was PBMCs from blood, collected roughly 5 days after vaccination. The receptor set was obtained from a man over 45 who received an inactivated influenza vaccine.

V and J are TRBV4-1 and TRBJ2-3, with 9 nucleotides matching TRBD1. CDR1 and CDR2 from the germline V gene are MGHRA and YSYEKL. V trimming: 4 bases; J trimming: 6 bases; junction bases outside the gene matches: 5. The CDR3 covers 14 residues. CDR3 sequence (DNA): TGCGCCAGCAGCCCTCGACAGGGGGGGGATACGCAGTATTTT. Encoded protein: CASSPRQGGDTQYF.

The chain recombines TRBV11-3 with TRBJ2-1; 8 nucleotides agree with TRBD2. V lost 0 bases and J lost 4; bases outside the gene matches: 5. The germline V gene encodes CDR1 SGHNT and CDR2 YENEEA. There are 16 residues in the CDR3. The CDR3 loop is CASSLDGGGPYNEQFF. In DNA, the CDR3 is TGTGCCAGCAGCTTAGATGGCGGGGGGCCGTACAATGAGCAGTTCTTC.

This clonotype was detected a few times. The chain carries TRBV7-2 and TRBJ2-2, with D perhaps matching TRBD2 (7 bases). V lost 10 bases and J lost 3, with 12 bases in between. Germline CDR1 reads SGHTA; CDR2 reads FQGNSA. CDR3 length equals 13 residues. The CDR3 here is CANREGDTGELFF. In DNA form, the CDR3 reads TGTGCCAACAGGGAGGGGGACACCGGGGAGCTGTTTTTT.

The CDR3 spells CAITRGASGTGGSDTQYF. The CDR3 DNA follows: TGTGCCATCACGCGAGGGGCCTCCGGGACAGGCGGATCGGATACGCAGTATTTT. This chain joins TRBV10-3 and TRBJ2-3; 8 positions match TRBD1. Germline CDR1 and CDR2: ENHRY and SYGVKD. V shed 7 bases and J 6 bases; nucleotides not matched to a gene: 21. The CDR3 totals 18 residues.

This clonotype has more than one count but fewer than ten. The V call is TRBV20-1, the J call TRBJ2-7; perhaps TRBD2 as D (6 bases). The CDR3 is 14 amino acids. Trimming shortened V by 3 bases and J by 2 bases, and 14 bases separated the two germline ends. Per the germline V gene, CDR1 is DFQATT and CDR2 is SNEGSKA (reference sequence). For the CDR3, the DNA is TGCAGTGCTAGTGGCGGGGCAGGACCCTACGAGCAGTACTTC. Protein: CSASGGAGPYEQYF.

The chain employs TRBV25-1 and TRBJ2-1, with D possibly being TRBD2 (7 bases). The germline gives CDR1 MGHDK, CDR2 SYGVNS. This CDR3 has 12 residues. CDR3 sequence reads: CAAGGQYNEQFF. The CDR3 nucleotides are TGTGCGGCCGGGGGGCAGTACAATGAGCAGTTCTTC.

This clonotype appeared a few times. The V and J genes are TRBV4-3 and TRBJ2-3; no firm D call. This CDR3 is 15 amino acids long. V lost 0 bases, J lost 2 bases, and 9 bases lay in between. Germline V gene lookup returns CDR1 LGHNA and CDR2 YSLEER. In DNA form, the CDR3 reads TGCGCCAGCAGCCAAGACCCCGTGACCACAGATACGCAGTATTTT. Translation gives CASSQDPVTTDTQYF.

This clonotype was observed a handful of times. For the CDR3, the DNA is TGTGCCAGCAGTCTGCGAGGGGTGTCTGGAAACACCATATATTTT. Its protein is CASSLRGVSGNTIYF. The V and J genes are TRBV6-2 or TRBV6-3 and TRBJ1-3, with D perhaps TRBD1 (5 bases). The length of the CDR3 is 15 residues. The V and J ends lost 5 bases and 1 base respectively, with 12 bases between them. Looked up from germline, CDR1 is MNHEY and CDR2 is SVGEGT.

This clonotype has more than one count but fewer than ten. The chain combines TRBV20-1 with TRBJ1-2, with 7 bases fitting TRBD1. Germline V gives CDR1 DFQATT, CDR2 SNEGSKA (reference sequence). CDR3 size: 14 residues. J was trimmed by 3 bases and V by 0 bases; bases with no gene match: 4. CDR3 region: CSARDLTGDYGYTF. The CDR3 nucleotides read TGCAGTGCTAGAGACCTTACAGGGGACTATGGCTACACCTTC.

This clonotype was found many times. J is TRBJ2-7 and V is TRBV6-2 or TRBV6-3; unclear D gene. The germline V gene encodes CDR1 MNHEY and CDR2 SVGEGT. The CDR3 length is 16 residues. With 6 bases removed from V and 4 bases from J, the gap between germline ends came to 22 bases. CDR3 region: CASRTTAPGQRYEQYF. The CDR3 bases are TGTGCCAGCAGAACCACGGCCCCCGGGCAACGATACGAGCAGTACTTC.

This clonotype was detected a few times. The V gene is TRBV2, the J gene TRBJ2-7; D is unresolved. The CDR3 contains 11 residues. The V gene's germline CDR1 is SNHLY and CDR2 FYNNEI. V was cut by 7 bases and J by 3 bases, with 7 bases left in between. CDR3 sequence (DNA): TGTGCCAGCAATATCGACTACGAGCAGTACTTC. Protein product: CASNIDYEQYF. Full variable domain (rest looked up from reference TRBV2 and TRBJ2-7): EPEVTQTPSHQVTQMGQEVILRCVPISNHLYFYWYRQILGQKVEFLVSFYNNEISEKSEIFDDQFSVERPDGSNFTLKIRSTKLEDSAMYFCASNIDYEQYFGPGTRLTVT.

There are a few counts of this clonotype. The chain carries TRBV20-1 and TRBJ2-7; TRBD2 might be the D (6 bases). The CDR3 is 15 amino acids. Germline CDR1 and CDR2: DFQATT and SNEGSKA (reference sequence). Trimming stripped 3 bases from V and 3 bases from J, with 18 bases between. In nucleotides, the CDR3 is TGCAGTGCTAGGGGGGATACTAGCCCCTTCTACGAGCAGTACTTC. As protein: CSARGDTSPFYEQYF.

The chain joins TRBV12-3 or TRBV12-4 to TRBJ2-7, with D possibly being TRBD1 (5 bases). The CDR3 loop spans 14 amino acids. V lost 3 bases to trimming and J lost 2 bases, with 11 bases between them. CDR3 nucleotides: TGTGCCAGCAGTTTGGAGACAGCCCCCTACGAGCAGTACTTC. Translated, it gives CASSLETAPYEQYF.

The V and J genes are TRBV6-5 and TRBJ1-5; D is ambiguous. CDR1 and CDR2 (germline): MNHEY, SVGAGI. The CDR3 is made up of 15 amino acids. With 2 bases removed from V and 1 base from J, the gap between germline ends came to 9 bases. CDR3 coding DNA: TGTGCCAGCAGTTACAGGGTTGAGAGCAATCAGCCCCAGCATTTT. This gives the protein CASSYRVESNQPQHF.